The rows below give T cell receptor beta chains drawn from one sample of a study of cytomegalovirus exposure and HLA in healthy donors. Here immunoSEQ multiplex PCR was the method, and the copy in TCRdb shows in-frame clones only, minus some. The data hold roughly 61,000 clones, with 75% to 85% observed a single time. Input material: PBMCs. These receptors were obtained from a male donor in good health and CMV-seronegative. Each CDR3 is given with its conserved first and last residue. D genes are given only for firm matches. Clone size is given for some rows only: seen once, a few or many times, or a class if the clone is expanded.

d_call | j_call | clone_size | cdr3_length | v_call | cdr3_nt | cdr3_aa
TRBD1 | TRBJ2-4 | . | 12 | TRBV7-8 | TGTGCCAGCACCAACCAAGACAGGGCTAGGTTCTTC | CASTNQDRARFF
TRBD2 | TRBJ2-1 | . | 16 | TRBV6-5 | TGTGCCAGCAGTTACTCTTTGAGCGGGGGGGTTGGTGAGCAGTTCTTC | CASSYSLSGGVGEQFF
. | TRBJ2-3 | . | 13 | TRBV9 | TGTGCCAGCAGCGTGCGGGGAGCAGATACGCAGTATTTT | CASSVRGADTQYF
TRBD1 | TRBJ2-1 | . | 15 | TRBV7-2 | TGTGCCAGCAGAGGGACAGCGAGCTCCTACAATGAGCAGTTCTTC | CASRGTASSYNEQFF
TRBD1 | TRBJ1-6 | . | 15 | TRBV6-5 | TGTGCCAGCAGCCCTTGGACAGGGACCGATTCACCCCTCCACTTT | CASSPWTGTDSPLHF
TRBD1 | TRBJ1-1 | . | 18 | TRBV29-1 | TGCAGCGTTGTGACTCAAAATGACAGGGCTGGGTGGAACACTGAAGCTTTCTTT | CSVVTQNDRAGWNTEAFF
. | TRBJ1-1 | . | 13 | TRBV9 | TGTGCCAGCAGCGTAGCGTCTATGACTGAAGCTTTCTTT | CASSVASMTEAFF
. | TRBJ1-2 | . | 14 | TRBV29-1 | TGCAGCGTTGAAGGCAGGGGCGCTAACTATGGCTACACCTTC | CSVEGRGANYGYTF
. | TRBJ1-2 | . | 14 | TRBV6-5 | TGTGCCAGCAGTTACTCTACAGGGAACTATGGCTACACCTTC | CASSYSTGNYGYTF
TRBD1 | TRBJ1-1 | . | 14 | TRBV4-1 | TGCGCCAGCAGCGTGATACAGGGGACCACTGAAGCTTTCTTT | CASSVIQGTTEAFF
TRBD2 | TRBJ2-2 | once | 16 | TRBV19 | TGTGCCAGTCAAGGACTAGCGGGGGGTGGCACCGGGGAGCTGTTTTTT | CASQGLAGGGTGELFF
TRBD2 | TRBJ2-1 | . | 16 | TRBV5-1 | TGCGCCAGCAGCCCCGGGACTAGGGGCTCCTACAATGAGCAGTTCTTC | CASSPGTRGSYNEQFF
TRBD2 | TRBJ2-4 | once | 16 | TRBV2 | TGTGCCAGCAGTTATAGCGGGGGACGAGCCAAAAACATTCAGTACTTC | CASSYSGGRAKNIQYF
TRBD1 | TRBJ1-4 | . | 16 | TRBV15 | TGTGCCACCAGCAGAGGGGGGACAGGGGGCGGTGAAAAACTGTTTTTT | CATSRGGTGGGEKLFF
. | TRBJ1-1 | . | 17 | TRBV30 | TGTGCCTGGAGCCAATCCCCCGGGGGGTTCATGAACACTGAAGCTTTCTTT | CAWSQSPGGFMNTEAFF
. | TRBJ2-3 | . | 13 | TRBV7-3 | TGTGCCAGCAGCTTAGGGACTCCAGATACGCAGTATTTT | CASSLGTPDTQYF
. | TRBJ2-7 | . | 16 | TRBV4-1 | TGCGCCAGCAGCCAAGAGGGGGGTTCGAGCTCCTACGAGCAGTACTTC | CASSQEGGSSSYEQYF
TRBD1 | TRBJ2-3 | . | 14 | TRBV29-1 | TGCAGCGTTGAAGAAGGGGGCGGCACAGATACGCAGTATTTT | CSVEEGGGTDTQYF
. | TRBJ1-1 | . | 14 | TRBV19 | TGTGCCAGTAGTATAGGGGGCATGGGGACTGAAGCTTTCTTT | CASSIGGMGTEAFF
TRBD1 | TRBJ1-1 | . | 13 | TRBV29-1 | TGCAGCGTGACGGGACAGGGGAGCACTGAAGCTTTCTTT | CSVTGQGSTEAFF
TRBD1 | TRBJ2-7 | . | 15 | TRBV7-2 | TGTGCCAGCAGCTCTGCCGGGACAGGGCCCTACGAGCAGTACTTC | CASSSAGTGPYEQYF
TRBD2 | TRBJ2-2 | . | 16 | TRBV6-6 | TGTGCCAGCAGTCCAGGACTAGCTCTGAACACCGGGGAGCTGTTTTTT | CASSPGLALNTGELFF
. | TRBJ1-2 | . | 15 | TRBV21-1 | TGTGCCAGCAGCACGAGGGCAGGGGGTTTGGATGGCTACACCTTC | CASSTRAGGLDGYTF
TRBD2 | TRBJ2-3 | . | 16 | TRBV11-2 | TGTGCCAGCAGTCGTAGAGGGACTAGCGGCACAGATACGCAGTATTTT | CASSRRGTSGTDTQYF
. | TRBJ1-6 | once | 13 | TRBV18 | TGTGCCAGCACACCATCCGAGAATTCACCCCTCCACTTT | CASTPSENSPLHF
TRBD2 | TRBJ2-3 | . | 15 | TRBV11-2 | TGTGCCAGCAGCATCATAGCGGGGGGCTCGGATACGCAGTATTTT | CASSIIAGGSDTQYF
. | TRBJ1-5 | . | 12 | TRBV6-1 | TGTGCCAGCAGTGAACCACCTGGGACACCGCATTTT | CASSEPPGTPHF
. | TRBJ1-1 | . | 16 | TRBV14 | TGTGCCAGCAGCCACACAGGGTTTTCTGTGGACACTGAAGCTTTCTTT | CASSHTGFSVDTEAFF
TRBD1 | TRBJ1-2 | . | 12 | TRBV6-1 | TGTGCCAGCCACCGACAGGGCTATGGCTACACCTTC | CASHRQGYGYTF
TRBD2 | TRBJ2-5 | . | 13 | TRBV29-1 | TGCAGCGTTGTAAAAGCGGGGCAAGAGACCCAGTACTTC | CSVVKAGQETQYF
. | TRBJ1-5 | once | 13 | TRBV30 | TGTGCCTGGAGTGTAGCGGGGAGCCAGCCCCAGCATTTT | CAWSVAGSQPQHF
. | TRBJ1-1 | . | 13 | TRBV29-1 | TGCAGCGTTGAGGGACAAACGAACACTGAAGCTTTCTTT | CSVEGQTNTEAFF
. | TRBJ2-3 | . | 19 | TRBV7-9 | TGTGCCAGCAGCCCTAGACTTGAGAGAGGGTTCGACGGTGGAGATACGCAGTATTTT | CASSPRLERGFDGGDTQYF
TRBD1 | TRBJ1-5 | . | 14 | TRBV28 | TGTGCCAGCAGCCTGGGACAGGGGCTTCAGCCCCAGCATTTT | CASSLGQGLQPQHF
. | TRBJ2-1 | . | 17 | TRBV21-1 | TGTGCCAGCAGCAAAGGAGGAGCCCCCGGAACCTACAATGAGCAGTTCTTC | CASSKGGAPGTYNEQFF
TRBD1 | TRBJ2-1 | few | 16 | TRBV7-2 | TGTGCCAGCAGCTTAAGGGTAGGACAGGGGTATGATGAGCAGTTCTTC | CASSLRVGQGYDEQFF
. | TRBJ2-3 | . | 13 | TRBV11-3 | TGTGCCAGCAGCTCCAACGCAGGGGATACGCAGTATTTT | CASSSNAGDTQYF
. | TRBJ2-2 | . | 15 | TRBV7-6 | TGTGCCAGCAGCTTGGATCAGGGGAACACCGGGGAGCTGTTTTTT | CASSLDQGNTGELFF
. | TRBJ1-6 | . | 15 | TRBV7-9 | TGTGCCAGCAGCTCGCGGGACCTCCATAATTCACCCCTCCACTTT | CASSSRDLHNSPLHF
TRBD1 | TRBJ2-5 | once | 11 | TRBV29-1 | TGCAGCGGACAGGGTGGAGAGACCCAGTACTTC | CSGQGGETQYF
. | TRBJ1-5 | . | 14 | TRBV6-5 | TGTGCCAGCAGCTCAGCCAGGGGAGATCAGCCCCAGCATTTT | CASSSARGDQPQHF
. | TRBJ1-2 | . | 12 | TRBV30 | TGTGCCTGGAGTGAGAAAAGGGGCGGCTACACCTTC | CAWSEKRGGYTF
. | TRBJ1-3 | . | 14 | TRBV5-1 | TGCGCCAGCAGCTTTAGTGAGGCTGGAAACACCATATATTTT | CASSFSEAGNTIYF
. | TRBJ1-2 | . | 16 | TRBV12-2 | TGTGCAAGTCGCCTGGCCTGGCGACAGGGAGTCGGTGGCTACACCTTC | CASRLAWRQGVGGYTF
TRBD1 | TRBJ2-3 | . | 19 | TRBV7-3 | TGTGCCAGCAGCTCCCCCCGGGCTACCGGGACAGGGGGCACAGATACGCAGTATTTT | CASSSPRATGTGGTDTQYF
. | TRBJ2-2 | once | 15 | TRBV6-5 | TGTGCCAGCAGTTACTCGAGGGAAGGCACCGGGGAGCTGTTTTTT | CASSYSREGTGELFF
. | TRBJ1-4 | . | 14 | TRBV7-9 | TGTGCCAGCAGCCTACAGGGCCTGAATGAAAAACTGTTTTTT | CASSLQGLNEKLFF
TRBD1 | TRBJ2-7 | . | 15 | TRBV10-3 | TGTGCCATCAGTAATCCGGGACAGGGAACGGGGGAGCAGTACTTC | CAISNPGQGTGEQYF
. | TRBJ2-3 | . | 15 | TRBV5-6 | TGTTCCAGCAGCTTGGCCGGCGGGGGCACAGATACGCAGTATTTT | CSSSLAGGGTDTQYF
TRBD1 | TRBJ2-5 | . | 15 | TRBV6-1 | TGTGCCAGCAGTGAAATTGGGACAGGAGAAGAGACCCAGTACTTC | CASSEIGTGEETQYF
TRBD2 | TRBJ2-4 | few | 11 | TRBV19 | TGTGCCAGTAGTGTCAGGGAGGGTCAGTACTTC | CASSVREGQYF
TRBD1 | TRBJ1-3 | . | 15 | TRBV19 | TGTGCCAGTAGTGAGGACAGGGAGCCTGGAAACACCATATATTTT | CASSEDREPGNTIYF
TRBD1 | TRBJ2-7 | . | 17 | TRBV14 | TGTGCCAGCAGCCCTGTTTATTCCGGGACAGAGACCTACGAGCAGTACTTC | CASSPVYSGTETYEQYF